This T cell receptor beta chain was sequenced for a study of cytomegalovirus exposure and HLA in healthy donors. PCR used 60 Vbeta primers and 13 Jbeta primers. Profiled with immunoSEQ multiplex PCR; TCRdb holds only in-frame clones, not every one. The sample includes under 150,000 clones, about four fifths of them seen just once. In the case of this clone: The antigen remains unidentified.

Germline V gives CDR1 MRHNA, CDR2 SNTAGT. The V and J ends lost 5 bases and 3 bases respectively, with 23 bases between them. CDR3 length equals 17 residues. Findings of the study overall: The study listed some 160 cytomegalovirus-associated TCR beta chains.

The sequence was obtained from a man between 25 and 39 years old in good health and CMV-seropositive. This rearrangement joins TRBV6-4 to TRBJ2-7, with D possibly matching TRBD2 (5 bases). Sequenced material: PBMCs. The CDR3 region has the DNA TGTGCCAGCAGTCCTGGGTATGGAGGCTGGAGGAACTACGAGCAGTACTTC. Protein: CASSPGYGGWRNYEQYF.